This TCR beta chain originates from a study of T cell responses to AZD1222 COVID-19 vaccine. Findings of the study overall: Per reports, nearly half of all spike-specific TCRs target regions that are unmutated in variants.

V was clipped by 1 base and J by 0 bases, with 7 bases between them. This CDR3 contains 14 residues. CDR1 and CDR2 from the germline V gene are GTSNPN and SVGIG (reference sequence). A note on this clone: Its antigen is unknown.

Generated by immunoSEQ multiplex PCR, the TCRdb table keeps only in-frame clones and is missing some. The sample includes 200,000 to 250,000 clones, about 93% seen only once; the top ten take more than 0.8%. The chain employs TRBV30 and TRBJ1-5; D unresolved. The sequence was collected from an adult in good health. The sample here was peripheral blood, taken on day 0 of MenACWY control vaccination. The CDR3 reads CAWSGLNSNQPQHF. In nucleotides, the CDR3 is TGTGCCTGGAGTGGGCTCAATAGCAATCAGCCCCAGCATTTT.